What follows describes a single TCR beta chain. Its antigen is not yet known. One base away there is no much larger clone; base qualities are not given. Taken with the paper, the label for treatment or condition translates to: roughly 20 received Ad26.COV2.S at low or high dose, single or two shots; about 5 received placebo; per-sample allocation not given. For vaccine and placebo recipients, the sequenced repertoires came from samples collected on day 63 after the first injection. Cohort 1b enrolled 25 or so adults aged 18-55 years at a single site in Boston, USA, between 29 July and 7 August 2020. Ad26.COV2.S was a replication-incompetent adenovirus type 26 vector that expressed a prefusion-stabilized SARS-CoV-2 spike protein derived from the original Wuhan strain. This entry is derived from a study of Ad26.COV2.S vaccination and SARS-CoV-2 variants (dated by TCRdb to the early 2020s). General notes on the study: Donors in the vaccine arm were drawn from COV1001, a multicentre, randomized, double-blind, placebo-controlled phase I-IIa trial testing Ad26.COV2.S in healthy adults. Ad26.COV2.S was administered intramuscularly at a dose of 5x10^10 or 1x10^11 viral particles, either as one shot or as two shots given 56 days apart. Sequencing of the TCRbeta repertoire served to evaluate the specificity and breadth of SARS-CoV-2-reactive T cell receptors following Ad26.COV2.S vaccination. A total of around 32 samples were included in the TCR-sequenced set, comprising about 20 Ad26.COV2.S vaccine recipients, 5 placebo recipients and 8 SARS-CoV-2 convalescent individuals. Participants in the trial were split at random into five groups of five each, receiving low-dose or high-dose Ad26.COV2.S once or twice, or else placebo on both occasions. Blinding of investigators to trial group allocation was maintained during experiments and outcome assessment. What the work shows at the level of the full study, not this receptor alone: The study lacked the statistical power to compare responses across vaccine doses or regimens. Ad26.COV2.S recipients had higher spike-specific TCR breadth than placebo recipients (P = 0.0014). Substantial breadth of spike-specific CD8+ and CD4+ T cell responses was reported after vaccination. Non-spike TCR breadth was comparable between vaccine and placebo recipients, consistent with the vaccine containing only spike. The authors noted that the TCR breadth and depth analyses may have underestimated total T cell responses.

The immunoSEQ Assay was the method used to sequence TCRbeta CDR3 regions. After extraction, genomic DNA underwent amplification by bias-controlled multiplex PCR, followed by high-throughput sequencing. The authors processed their data as follows. Collapsing and filtering of sequences were performed to quantify the absolute abundance of each unique TCRbeta CDR3 region. T cell fraction was estimated by normalizing TCRbeta template counts to usable DNA, which was measured by amplifying reference genes present in all nucleated cells. Repertoire TCRs were annotated as SARS-CoV-2-specific by exact matching of V gene, CDR3 amino acid sequence and J gene to a known reactive TCR set. MIRA supplied the reference SARS-CoV-2 TCR set, which was filtered for enrichment in COVID-19-positive ImmuneCODE repertoires so that public or cross-reactive TCRs were removed. Based on the MIRA antigens, annotated TCRs were further analysed at the level of specific ORF or position within ORF. Depth was the summed frequency of annotated unique rearrangements, while breadth was defined as annotated unique rearrangements over total unique productive rearrangements. Two-sided Wilcoxon rank-sum tests were used to compare TCR breadth between groups. In TCRdb, the immuneACCESS table is reduced to in-frame sequences with V and J assigned. These tables do not hold every clone; where another copy was compared, an unresolved V gene accounts for under half, and the others remain unexplained. The V and J calls and clone size are taken from that table; D and trimming were inferred from the DNA. This sample is represented by some 640,000 clones; 89% of them were singletons. 1.5% of the sample rests with the top ten.

The CDR3 runs 15 amino acids, cysteine and phenylalanine included. The read is trimmed to its CDR3 DNA, 45 bases read in frame from base 1. From a lookup of the germline V gene, CDR1 and CDR2 are ENHRY and SYGVKD. Trimming accounts for 4 bases at V and 9 bases at J, while the number of junction bases matched to no gene is 4. The clonotype comes from a person aged 18-60 years who received the Ad26.COV2.S COVID-19 vaccine or a placebo. The source material was peripheral blood, sampled in a trial of Ad26.COV2.S vaccine versus placebo. The chain employs TRBV10-3 and TRBJ2-1; a stretch of 15 junction bases matches TRBD2. Here is the DNA: TGTGCCATCAGTGTACCGGGACTAGCGGGAGGTGAGCAGTTCTTC. This encodes CAISVPGLAGGEQFF.